A single sample gave rise to the 24 T cell receptor beta chains below, sequenced in a study of blood T cell repertoires in COVID-19 (dated by TCRdb to 2020 to 2021). The method behind the library was the immunoSEQ multiplex PCR assay. Entries here come from immuneACCESS through TCRdb and include only in-frame sequences with V and J called. Some clones fail to appear in such tables; in the studies checked, an unresolved V gene covers under half of the shortfall, and the cause of the remainder is unknown. Counted in this sample were tens of thousands of clones; 85% of them appeared once. Of the sample, about 2.9% falls within the top ten clones. The sample was peripheral blood. These receptors were obtained from a man older than 75 with acute or convalescent COVID-19.

The chain couples TRBV19 to TRBJ2-1; D gene uncertain. The CDR3 totals 15 residues. Germline V CDR1 and CDR2: LNHDA, SQIVND (reference sequence). Trimming left V 3 bases short and J 6 bases short, with 15 bases between. CDR3 region: CASSIPRDKINEQFF. Written as DNA, the CDR3 is TGTGCCAGTAGTATCCCCCGCGACAAAATCAATGAGCAGTTCTTC.

The chain is built from TRBV18 and TRBJ1-1; D remains unclear. This CDR3 spans 13 amino acids. Germline values: CDR1 KGHSH, CDR2 LQKENI. V shed 2 bases and J shed 5 bases, with 9 bases lying between them. CDR3 nucleotides: TGTGCCAGCTCACCAACCCCGGGGACTGAAGCTTTCTTT. It translates to CASSPTPGTEAFF.

In its sample, this clone was seen a few times. The V and J genes are TRBV6-5 and TRBJ1-2; a weak D match, TRBD1 (5 bases). The ends were cut back, 0 bases at V and 0 bases at J, with 11 bases in the middle. CDR1 MNHEY and CDR2 SVGAGI come from the germline V gene. This CDR3 region has 16 residues. In DNA form, the CDR3 reads TGTGCCAGCAGTTACTCCGGGGGAATCCCTAACTATGGCTACACCTTC. Protein product: CASSYSGGIPNYGYTF.

The chain links TRBV10-2 to TRBJ1-2; 8 bases map to TRBD1. The CDR3 is made up of 14 amino acids. With 3 bases clipped from V and 8 bases from J, the junction kept 8 bases outside the gene matches. Germline V CDR1 and CDR2: WSHSY, SAAADI. CDR3 DNA sequence: TGCGCCAGCAGTGACGTCGCAGGGGGCTACGGCTACACCTTC. Protein product: CASSDVAGGYGYTF.

This chain uses TRBV25-1 with TRBJ2-1, with 12 positions matching TRBD2. With 4 bases clipped from V and 5 bases from J, the junction kept 3 bases outside the gene matches. This CDR3 spans 15 amino acids. Germline loops: CDR1 MGHDK, CDR2 SYGVNS. Here the CDR3 reads CASSATSGSHNEQFF. In DNA form, the CDR3 reads TGTGCCAGCAGTGCGACTAGCGGGAGCCACAATGAGCAGTTCTTC.

This rearrangement joins TRBV24-1 to TRBJ1-5; possibly TRBD1 for D (5 bases). The CDR3 is 12 amino acids. Germline values: CDR1 KGHDR, CDR2 SFDVKD. Deletions cut 5 bases from V and 4 bases from J, with 5 bases between. This CDR3 reads CATSAGNQPQHF. The CDR3 DNA follows: TGTGCCACCAGTGCAGGGAATCAGCCCCAGCATTTT.

The chain links TRBV12-5 to TRBJ1-2; D unresolved. The CDR3 sequence is 11 residues long. Trimming left V 10 bases short and J 2 bases short, with 8 bases between. Germline CDR1 LGHNT, CDR2 FRNRAP. CDR3 nucleotide sequence: TGTGCTACCGAGAAAAACTATGGCTACACCTTC. This translates into CATEKNYGYTF.

The chain is built from TRBV5-1 and TRBJ1-1; 7 positions agree with TRBD1. This CDR3 has 13 amino acids. The germline CDR1 and CDR2 sequences are SGHRS and YFSETQ. J lost 9 bases, V lost 4 bases, and 9 bases had no gene match. The CDR3 sequence is CASSPRQGRKAFF. CDR3 bases: TGCGCCAGCAGCCCTAGACAGGGAAGGAAAGCTTTCTTT. The full variable domain, completed using reference TRBV5-1 and TRBJ1-1, is KAGVTQTPRYLIKTRGQQVTLSCSPISGHRSVSWYQQTPGQGLQFLFEYFSETQRNKGNFPGRFSGRQFSNSRSEMNVSTLELGDSALYLCASSPRQGRKAFFGQGTRLTVV.

This chain connects TRBV6-6 to TRBJ2-7, with 14 bases aligning to TRBD2. From germline, CDR1 is MNHNY and CDR2 SVGAGI (reference sequence). This CDR3 contains 18 residues. V dropped 5 bases and J dropped 4; count of bases not matched to a gene: 13. CDR3 nucleotides: TGTGCCAGCAGTCCTAATCCGGGACTAGCGGGAGAAGAGTACGAGCAGTACTTC. Amino acids: CASSPNPGLAGEEYEQYF.

V is TRBV5-1 and J is TRBJ2-7; possible D gene TRBD1, 5 bases. The CDR3 contains 14 residues. Looked up from germline, CDR1 is SGHRS and CDR2 is YFSETQ. Trimming took off 2 bases at V and 0 bases at J, with 9 bases between the two ends. As DNA, the CDR3 is TGCGCCAGCAGCTTAGGGCAGGGCTCCTACGAGCAGTACTTC. It yields the protein CASSLGQGSYEQYF.

The chain has TRBV10-3 and TRBJ2-7, with TRBD1 matching 8 bases. J lost 7 bases, V lost 7 bases, and 6 bases had no gene match. There are 12 residues in the CDR3. CDR1 is ENHRY and CDR2 is SYGVKD in the germline V gene. The CDR3 reads CAIMDRAEEQYF. The CDR3 nucleotides read TGTGCCATCATGGACAGGGCCGAAGAGCAGTACTTC.

Judged by abundance, this clone is medium-sized. V is TRBV19 and J is TRBJ2-3, with 11 bases fitting TRBD2. The length of the CDR3 is 15 residues. CDR1 LNHDA and CDR2 SQIVND come from the germline V gene (reference sequence). Trimming removed 4 bases from V and 2 bases from J; junction bases left unmatched: 2. The CDR3 region has the DNA TGTGCCAGTAGTACGGGACTAGCGGCCACAGATACGCAGTATTTT. It translates to CASSTGLAATDTQYF.

The CDR3 loop is CASSSRKTSGVNEQFF. CDR3 DNA sequence: TGTGCCAGCAGCTCGAGAAAGACTAGCGGGGTCAATGAGCAGTTCTTC. The chain links TRBV13 to TRBJ2-1, with 11 bases matching TRBD2. V lost 4 bases, J lost 6 bases, and 8 bases stayed unmatched. The germline CDR1 and CDR2 sequences are PRHDT and FYEKMQ (reference sequence). The CDR3 is 16 residues long.

This chain joins TRBV2 and TRBJ1-1; 8 bases map to TRBD1. This CDR3 is 14 amino acids long. From germline, CDR1 is SNHLY and CDR2 FYNNEI. V was pared by 6 bases and J by 1 base, with 4 bases of the junction left unmatched. The CDR3 here is CASSDGTGNTEAFF. The CDR3 nucleotides read TGTGCCAGCAGCGACGGGACAGGGAACACTGAAGCTTTCTTT.

The J gene is TRBJ2-5, the V gene TRBV6-1, with TRBD2 identical over 8 bases. Trimming at V came to 1 base and at J to 5 bases, leaving 18 bases not matched to a gene. This CDR3 is built from 19 residues. Germline lookup yields CDR1 MNHNS and CDR2 SASEGT. CDR3 loop: CASSEGFTSGPFGGETQYF. DNA of the CDR3: TGTGCCAGCAGTGAAGGTTTTACTAGCGGTCCCTTCGGAGGGGAGACCCAGTACTTC.

This chain links TRBV12-3 or TRBV12-4 with TRBJ1-1; D not certain. The length of the CDR3 is 11 residues. V lost 8 bases to trimming and J lost 11 bases, with 15 bases between them. The CDR3 protein is CASQTQRAAFF. The CDR3 DNA is TGTGCCAGCCAAACACAGAGGGCGGCTTTCTTT.

The chain joins TRBV14 to TRBJ2-1; TRBD2 might be the D (5 bases). V lost 4 bases, J lost 4 bases, and 11 bases lay in between. The CDR3 totals 14 residues. Germline V gene sequence: CDR1 SGHDN, CDR2 FVKESK. DNA for the CDR3: TGTGCCAGCAGCCTCACTAGGATTTACAATGAGCAGTTCTTC. Protein sequence: CASSLTRIYNEQFF.

V gene TRBV27 combines with J gene TRBJ1-1; no clear D gene. The CDR3 consists of 13 residues. V shed 3 bases and J shed 1 base, with 6 bases lying between them. Germline V gene data show CDR1 as MNHEY and CDR2 as SMNVEV (reference sequence). The CDR3 protein is CASSFRGNTEAFF. The CDR3 nucleotides read TGTGCCAGCAGTTTCCGGGGGAACACTGAAGCTTTCTTT.

This clone has only a few counts. The chain employs TRBV25-1 and TRBJ1-2; D is undetermined. V dropped 6 bases and J dropped 2 bases, with 10 bases sitting between them. The germline gives CDR1 MGHDK, CDR2 SYGVNS. This CDR3 spans 13 amino acids. CDR3 loop: CASSAGSNYGYTF. CDR3 nucleotide sequence: TGTGCCAGCAGCGCGGGCTCGAACTATGGCTACACCTTC.

This chain uses TRBV29-1 with TRBJ1-4; no definite D call. Trimming took off 3 bases at V and 1 base at J, with 6 bases between the two ends. Germline lookup yields CDR1 SQVTM and CDR2 ANQGSEA. CDR3 length: 13 residues. The CDR3 region has the DNA TGCAGCGTTGATGGCGGAACTAATGAAAAACTGTTTTTT. It specifies CSVDGGTNEKLFF. The full variable domain, its missing parts supplied by reference TRBV29-1 and TRBJ1-4, is SAVISQKPSRDICQRGTSLTIQCQVDSQVTMMFWYRQQPGQSLTLIATANQGSEATYESGFVIDKFPISRPNLTFSTLTVSNMSPEDSSIYLCSVDGGTNEKLFFGSGTQLSVL.

The genes are TRBV5-1 and TRBJ2-3; the match to TRBD1 covers 7 bases. J gave up 2 bases and V 4 bases, and 13 bases lay outside the gene matches. Germline V gives CDR1 SGHRS, CDR2 YFSETQ. This CDR3 spans 17 amino acids. CDR3 nucleotide sequence: TGCGCCAGCAGCCCGACAAAGGGGACAGATTACACAGATACGCAGTATTTT. Translated, it gives CASSPTKGTDYTDTQYF.

V gene TRBV4-1 combines with J gene TRBJ2-7, with TRBD1 as a possible D gene (6 bases). The CDR3 spans 14 residues. The V and J ends lost 1 base and 7 bases respectively, with 14 bases between them. CDR1 and CDR2 (germline): MGHRA, YSYEKL. CDR3 bases: TGCGCCAGCAGCCAAGTTGGGACAACAGGGGAGCAGTACTTC. It encodes CASSQVGTTGEQYF.

V is TRBV7-2 and J is TRBJ2-3, with D possibly being TRBD1 (6 bases). The CDR3 has 13 amino acids. With 8 bases removed from V and 3 bases from J, the gap between germline ends came to 12 bases. Germline CDR1 reads SGHTA; CDR2 reads FQGNSA. The CDR3 protein is CASGLRGTDTQYF. As DNA, the CDR3 is TGTGCCAGCGGATTAAGGGGGACAGATACGCAGTATTTT. Combining the CDR3 with reference TRBV7-2 and TRBJ2-3 gives the whole variable domain GAGVSQSPSNKVTEKGKDVELRCDPISGHTALYWYRQSLGQGLEFLIYFQGNSAPDKSGLPSDRFSAERTGGSVSTLTIQRTQQEDSAVYLCASGLRGTDTQYFGPGTRLTVL.

This rearrangement joins TRBV10-1 to TRBJ2-1, with TRBD2 matching over 12 bases. Trimming at V came to 4 bases and at J to 7 bases, leaving 2 bases not matched to a gene. Germline CDR1 is WNHNN and CDR2 is SYGVQD (reference sequence). This CDR3 spans 14 amino acids. In nucleotides, the CDR3 is TGCGCCAGCAGTGCTAGCGGGAGGGTAAATGAGCAGTTCTTC. Amino acids: CASSASGRVNEQFF.